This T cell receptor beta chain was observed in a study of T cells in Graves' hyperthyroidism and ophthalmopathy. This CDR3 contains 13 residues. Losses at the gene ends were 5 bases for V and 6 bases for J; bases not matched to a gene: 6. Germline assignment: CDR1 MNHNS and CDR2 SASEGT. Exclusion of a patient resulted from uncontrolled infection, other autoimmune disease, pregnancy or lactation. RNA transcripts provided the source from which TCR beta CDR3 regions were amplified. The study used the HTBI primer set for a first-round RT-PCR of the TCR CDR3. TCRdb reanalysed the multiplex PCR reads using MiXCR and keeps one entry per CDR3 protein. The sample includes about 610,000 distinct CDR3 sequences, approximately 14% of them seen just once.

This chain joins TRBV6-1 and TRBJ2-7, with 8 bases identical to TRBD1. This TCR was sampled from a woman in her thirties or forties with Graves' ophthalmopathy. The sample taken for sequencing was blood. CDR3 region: CASSPGQDSEQYF. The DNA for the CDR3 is TGTGCCAGCAGTCCGGGACAGGACTCCGAGCAGTACTTC.